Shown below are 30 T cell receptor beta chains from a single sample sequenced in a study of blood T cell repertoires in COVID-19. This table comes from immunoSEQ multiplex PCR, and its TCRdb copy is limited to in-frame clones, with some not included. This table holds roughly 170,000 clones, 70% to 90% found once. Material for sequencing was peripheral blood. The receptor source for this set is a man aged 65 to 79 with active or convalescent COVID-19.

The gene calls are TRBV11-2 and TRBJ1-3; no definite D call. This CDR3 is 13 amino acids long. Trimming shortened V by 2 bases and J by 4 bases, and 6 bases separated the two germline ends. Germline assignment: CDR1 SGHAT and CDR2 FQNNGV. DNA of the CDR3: TGTGCCAGCAGCTTACAGAGGGGAAACACCATATATTTT. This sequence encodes CASSLQRGNTIYF. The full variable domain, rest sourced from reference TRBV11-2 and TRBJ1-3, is EAGVAQSPRYKIIEKRQSVAFWCNPISGHATLYWYQQILGQGPKLLIQFQNNGVVDDSQLPKDRFSAERLKGVDSTLKIQPAKLEDSAVYLCASSLQRGNTIYFGEGSWLTVV.

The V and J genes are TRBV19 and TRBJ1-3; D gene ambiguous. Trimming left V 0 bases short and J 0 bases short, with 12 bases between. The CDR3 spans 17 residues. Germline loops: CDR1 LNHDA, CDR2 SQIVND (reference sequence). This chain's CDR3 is CASSIDRRQPSGNTIYF. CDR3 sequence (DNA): TGTGCCAGTAGTATAGATCGGCGGCAACCCTCTGGAAACACCATATATTTT. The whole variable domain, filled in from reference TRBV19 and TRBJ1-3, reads DGGITQSPKYLFRKEGQNVTLSCEQNLNHDAMYWYRQDPGQGLRLIYYSQIVNDFQKGDIAEGYSVSREKKESFPLTVTSAQKNPTAFYLCASSIDRRQPSGNTIYFGEGSWLTVV.

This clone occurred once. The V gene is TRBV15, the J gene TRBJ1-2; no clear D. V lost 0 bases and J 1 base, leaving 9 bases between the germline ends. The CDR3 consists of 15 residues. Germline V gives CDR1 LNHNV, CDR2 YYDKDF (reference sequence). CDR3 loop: CATSRDSLNNYGYTF. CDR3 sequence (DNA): TGTGCCACCAGCAGAGACAGTTTAAATAACTATGGCTACACCTTC.

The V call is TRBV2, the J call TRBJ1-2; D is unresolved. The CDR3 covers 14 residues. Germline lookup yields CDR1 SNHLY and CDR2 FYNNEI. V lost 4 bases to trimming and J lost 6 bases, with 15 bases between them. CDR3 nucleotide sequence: TGTGCCAGCAGTGGGGCAGGTTCGCAGAATGGCTACACCTTC. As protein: CASSGAGSQNGYTF.

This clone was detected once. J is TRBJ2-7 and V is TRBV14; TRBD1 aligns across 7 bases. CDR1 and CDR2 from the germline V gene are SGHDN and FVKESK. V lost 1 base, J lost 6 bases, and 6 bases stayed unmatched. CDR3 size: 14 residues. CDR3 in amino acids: CASSQAQGNFEQYF. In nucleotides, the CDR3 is TGTGCCAGCAGCCAAGCACAGGGGAATTTCGAGCAGTACTTC.

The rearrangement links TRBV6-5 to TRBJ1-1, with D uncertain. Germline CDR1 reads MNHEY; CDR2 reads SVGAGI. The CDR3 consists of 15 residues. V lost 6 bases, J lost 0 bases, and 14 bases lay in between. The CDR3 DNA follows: TGTGCCAGCAGGTATACCCCAGGAATGAACACTGAAGCTTTCTTT. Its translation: CASRYTPGMNTEAFF.

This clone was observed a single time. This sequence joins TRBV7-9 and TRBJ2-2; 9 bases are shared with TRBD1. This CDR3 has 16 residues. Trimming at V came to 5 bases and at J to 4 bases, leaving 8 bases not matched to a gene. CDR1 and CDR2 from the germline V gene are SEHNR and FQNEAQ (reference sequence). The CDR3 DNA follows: TGTGCCAGCAGCCCCGGGGACAGGGAGGCCACCGGGGAGCTGTTTTTT. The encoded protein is CASSPGDREATGELFF. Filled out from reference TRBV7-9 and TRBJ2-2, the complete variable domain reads DTGVSQNPRHKITKRGQNVTFRCDPISEHNRLYWYRQTLGQGPEFLTYFQNEAQLEKSRLLSDRFSAERPKGSFSTLEIQRTEQGDSAMYLCASSPGDREATGELFFGEGSRLTVL.

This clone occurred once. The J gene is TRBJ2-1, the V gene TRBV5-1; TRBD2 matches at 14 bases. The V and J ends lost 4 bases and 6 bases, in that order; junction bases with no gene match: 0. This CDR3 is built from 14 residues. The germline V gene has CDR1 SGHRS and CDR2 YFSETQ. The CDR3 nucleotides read TGCGCCAGCAGCGGGACTAGCGGGAGCAATGAGCAGTTCTTC. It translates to CASSGTSGSNEQFF.

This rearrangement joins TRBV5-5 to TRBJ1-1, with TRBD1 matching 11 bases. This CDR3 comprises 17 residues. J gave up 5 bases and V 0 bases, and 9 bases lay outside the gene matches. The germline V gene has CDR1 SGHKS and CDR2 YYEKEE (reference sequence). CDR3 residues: CASSLEWTGGTLTEAFF. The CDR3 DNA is TGTGCCAGCAGCTTGGAATGGACAGGGGGCACGTTGACTGAAGCTTTCTTT.

Here the CDR3 reads CASSLSGQGTSANYGYTF. CDR3 nucleotide sequence: TGTGCCAGCTCACTATCGGGACAGGGAACTTCGGCTAACTATGGCTACACCTTC. This rearrangement joins TRBV18 to TRBJ1-2, with 9 bases matching TRBD1. Losses at the gene ends were 4 bases for V and 0 bases for J; bases not matched to a gene: 12. Per germline, CDR1 KGHSH and CDR2 LQKENI. The CDR3 has 18 amino acids.

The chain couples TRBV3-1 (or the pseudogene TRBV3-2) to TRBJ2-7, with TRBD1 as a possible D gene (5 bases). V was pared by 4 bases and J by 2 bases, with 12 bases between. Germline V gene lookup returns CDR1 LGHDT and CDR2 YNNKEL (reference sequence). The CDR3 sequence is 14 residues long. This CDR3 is CASSPTAAPYEQYF. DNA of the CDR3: TGTGCCAGCAGCCCGACAGCTGCACCCTACGAGCAGTACTTC.

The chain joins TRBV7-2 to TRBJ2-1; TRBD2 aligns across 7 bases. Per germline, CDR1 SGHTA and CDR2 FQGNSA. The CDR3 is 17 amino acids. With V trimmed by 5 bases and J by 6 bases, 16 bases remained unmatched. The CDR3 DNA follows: TGTGCCAGCAGCCCACGCCCTGGGGGGGGACTGGGCAATGAGCAGTTCTTC. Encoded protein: CASSPRPGGGLGNEQFF. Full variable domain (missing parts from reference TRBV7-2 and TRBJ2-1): GAGVSQSPSNKVTEKGKDVELRCDPISGHTALYWYRQSLGQGLEFLIYFQGNSAPDKSGLPSDRFSAERTGGSVSTLTIQRTQQEDSAVYLCASSPRPGGGLGNEQFFGPGTRLTVL.

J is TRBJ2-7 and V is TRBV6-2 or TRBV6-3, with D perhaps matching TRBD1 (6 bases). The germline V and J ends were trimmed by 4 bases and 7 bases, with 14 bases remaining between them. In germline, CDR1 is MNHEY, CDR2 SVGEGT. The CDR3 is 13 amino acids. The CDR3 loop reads CASSSTGTLEQYF. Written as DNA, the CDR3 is TGTGCCAGCAGTTCGACAGGAACTTTAGAGCAGTACTTC.

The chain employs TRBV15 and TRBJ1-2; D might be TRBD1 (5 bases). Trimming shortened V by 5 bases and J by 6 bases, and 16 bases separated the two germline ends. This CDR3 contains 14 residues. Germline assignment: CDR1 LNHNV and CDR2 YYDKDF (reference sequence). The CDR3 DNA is TGTGCCACCAGCTCCCAGGGAGGGGCTCATGGCTACACCTTC. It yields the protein CATSSQGGAHGYTF. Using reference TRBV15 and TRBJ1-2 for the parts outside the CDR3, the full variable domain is DAMVIQNPRYQVTQFGKPVTLSCSQTLNHNVMYWYQQKSSQAPKLLFHYYDKDFNNEADTPDNFQSRRPNTSFCFLDIRSPGLGDTAMYLCATSSQGGAHGYTFGSGTRLTVV.

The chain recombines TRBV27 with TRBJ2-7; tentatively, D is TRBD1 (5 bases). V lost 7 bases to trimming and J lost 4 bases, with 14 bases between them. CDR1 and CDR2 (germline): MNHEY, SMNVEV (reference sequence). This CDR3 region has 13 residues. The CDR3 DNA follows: TGTGCCAGCATGGGCAGGGTCGGGTACGAGCAGTACTTC. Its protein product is CASMGRVGYEQYF.

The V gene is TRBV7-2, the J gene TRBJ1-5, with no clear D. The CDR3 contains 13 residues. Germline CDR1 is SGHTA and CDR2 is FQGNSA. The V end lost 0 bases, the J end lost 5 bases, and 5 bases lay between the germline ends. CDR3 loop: CASSLAAYQPQHF. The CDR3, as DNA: TGTGCCAGCAGCTTAGCAGCTTATCAGCCCCAGCATTTT.

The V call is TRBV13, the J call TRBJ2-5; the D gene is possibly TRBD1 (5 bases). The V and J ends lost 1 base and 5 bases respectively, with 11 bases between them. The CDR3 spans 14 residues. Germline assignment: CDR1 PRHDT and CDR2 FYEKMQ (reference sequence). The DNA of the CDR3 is TGTGCCAGCAGCTTAGAGGGCCAGGGTGAGACCCAGTACTTC. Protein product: CASSLEGQGETQYF.

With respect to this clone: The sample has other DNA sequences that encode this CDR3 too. CDR3 region: CATSDLPSGPYNEQFF. The CDR3 bases are TGTGCCACCAGTGATTTACCCAGCGGGCCCTACAATGAGCAGTTCTTC. The chain combines TRBV24-1 with TRBJ2-1; possibly TRBD2 for D (6 bases). The V and J ends lost 1 base and 2 bases respectively, with 11 bases between them. This CDR3 is 16 amino acids long. From germline, CDR1 is KGHDR and CDR2 SFDVKD.

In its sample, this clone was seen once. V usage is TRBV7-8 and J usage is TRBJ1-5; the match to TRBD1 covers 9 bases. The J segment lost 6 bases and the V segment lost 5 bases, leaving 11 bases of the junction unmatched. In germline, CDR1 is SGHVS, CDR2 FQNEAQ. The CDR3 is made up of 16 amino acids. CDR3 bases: TGTGCCAGCAGCCCAAGGGACAGGGCGGCGAGTCAGCCCCAGCATTTT. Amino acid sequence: CASSPRDRAASQPQHF.

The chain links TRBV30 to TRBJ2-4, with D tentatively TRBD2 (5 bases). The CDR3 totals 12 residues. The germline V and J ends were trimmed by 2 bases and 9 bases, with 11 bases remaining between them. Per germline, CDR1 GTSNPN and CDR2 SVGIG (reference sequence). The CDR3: CAWSTPGIIQYF. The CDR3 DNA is TGTGCCTGGAGTACCCCGGGAATCATTCAGTACTTC.

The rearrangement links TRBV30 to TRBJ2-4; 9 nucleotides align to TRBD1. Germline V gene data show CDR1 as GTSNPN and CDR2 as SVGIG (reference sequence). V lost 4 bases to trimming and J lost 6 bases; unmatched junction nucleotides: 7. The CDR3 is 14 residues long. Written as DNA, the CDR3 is TGTGCCTGGAACCGGGACAGGGCCCGAAACATTCAGTACTTC. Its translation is CAWNRDRARNIQYF.

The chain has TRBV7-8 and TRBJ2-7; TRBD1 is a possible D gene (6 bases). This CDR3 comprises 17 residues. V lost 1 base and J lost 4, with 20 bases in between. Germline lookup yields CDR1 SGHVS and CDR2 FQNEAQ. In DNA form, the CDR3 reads TGTGCCAGCAGCTTAGTACATGGGCGCGCAGGGGTATACGAGCAGTACTTC. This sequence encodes CASSLVHGRAGVYEQYF.

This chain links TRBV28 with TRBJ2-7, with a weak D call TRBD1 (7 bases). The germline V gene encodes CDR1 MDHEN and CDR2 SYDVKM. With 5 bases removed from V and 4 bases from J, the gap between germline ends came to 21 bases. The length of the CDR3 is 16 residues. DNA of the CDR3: TGTGCCAGCAGTATTGGCGGGGACAGCCACTTATACGAGCAGTACTTC. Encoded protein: CASSIGGDSHLYEQYF.

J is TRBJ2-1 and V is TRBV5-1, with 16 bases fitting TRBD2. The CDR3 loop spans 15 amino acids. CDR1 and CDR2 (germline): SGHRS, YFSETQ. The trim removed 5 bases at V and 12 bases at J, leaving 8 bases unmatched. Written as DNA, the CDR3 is TGCGCCAGCAGGTCCGGGACTAGCGGGAGGGCGACGCAGTTCTTC. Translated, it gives CASRSGTSGRATQFF.

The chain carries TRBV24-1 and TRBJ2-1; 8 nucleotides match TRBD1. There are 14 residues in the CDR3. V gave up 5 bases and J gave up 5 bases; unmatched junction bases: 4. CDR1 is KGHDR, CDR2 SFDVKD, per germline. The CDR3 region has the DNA TGTGCCACCAGTGGCCAGGGGGCCGACAATGAGCAGTTCTTC. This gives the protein CATSGQGADNEQFF.

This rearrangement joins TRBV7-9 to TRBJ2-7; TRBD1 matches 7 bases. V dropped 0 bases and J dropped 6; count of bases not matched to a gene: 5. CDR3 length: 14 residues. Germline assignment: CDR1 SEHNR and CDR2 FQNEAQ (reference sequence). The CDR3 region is CASSLALDRAEQYF. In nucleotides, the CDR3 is TGTGCCAGCAGCTTAGCCCTCGACAGGGCCGAGCAGTACTTC.

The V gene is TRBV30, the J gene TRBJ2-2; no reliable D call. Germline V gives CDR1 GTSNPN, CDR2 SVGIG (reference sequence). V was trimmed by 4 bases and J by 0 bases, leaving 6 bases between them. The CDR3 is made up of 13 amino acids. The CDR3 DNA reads TGTGCCTGGACAGTGACGAACACCGGGGAGCTGTTTTTT. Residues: CAWTVTNTGELFF.

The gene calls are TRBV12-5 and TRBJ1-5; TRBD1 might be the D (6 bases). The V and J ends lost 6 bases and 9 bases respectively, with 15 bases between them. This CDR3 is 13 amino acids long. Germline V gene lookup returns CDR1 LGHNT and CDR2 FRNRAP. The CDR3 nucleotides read TGTGCTAGTGGGCCAGAAATGGGGGCGCCCCAGCATTTT. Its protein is CASGPEMGAPQHF.

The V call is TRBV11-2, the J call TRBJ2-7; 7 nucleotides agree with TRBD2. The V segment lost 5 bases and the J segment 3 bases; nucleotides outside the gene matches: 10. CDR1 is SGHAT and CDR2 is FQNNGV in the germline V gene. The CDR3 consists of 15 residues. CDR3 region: CASSIGLERNYEQYF. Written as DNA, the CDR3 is TGTGCCAGCAGCATCGGACTAGAAAGAAACTACGAGCAGTACTTC.

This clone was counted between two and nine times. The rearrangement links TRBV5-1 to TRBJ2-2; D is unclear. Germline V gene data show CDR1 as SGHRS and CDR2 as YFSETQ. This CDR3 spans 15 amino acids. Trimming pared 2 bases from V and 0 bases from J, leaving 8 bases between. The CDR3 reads CASSLQTANTGELFF. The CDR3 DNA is TGCGCCAGCAGCTTACAGACCGCGAACACCGGGGAGCTGTTTTTT.